Below, 8 T cell receptor beta chains from the same sample are listed, as sequenced in a study of T-cell reconstitution after alpha-beta-depleted transplantation in children. For TCRbeta, the library was prepared with unique molecular identifiers. TCRdb re-analysed the PCR reads in MiXCR, keeping a single row per CDR3 protein. The repertoire holds about 1,000,000 distinct CDR3 sequences, under 30% seen once, with 28% in the top ten. This material consisted of PBMCs, mostly from graft donor cells, taken 360 days after TCRalphabeta/CD19-depleted stem cell transplant. Receptors were obtained from a boy younger than two who had a stem cell transplant for SCID, so the T cells may come from the graft donor.

The CDR3 spells CASSYGPGGETQYF. The CDR3 DNA reads as TGTGCCAGCAGTTACGGACCCGGGGGAGAGACCCAGTACTTC. The chain recombines TRBV6-5 with TRBJ2-5; D may be TRBD2 (6 bases). V was clipped by 2 bases and J by 4 bases, with 11 bases between them. Per germline, CDR1 MNHEY and CDR2 SVGAGI. This CDR3 region has 14 residues.

This clonotype was seen a single time. The V and J genes are TRBV20-1 and TRBJ2-1, with D possibly TRBD2 on 5 matching bases. The length of the CDR3 is 17 residues. Germline-derived CDR1 and CDR2 are DFQATT and SNEGSKA (reference sequence). Trimming left V 0 bases short and J 2 bases short, with 17 bases between. The CDR3 loop reads CSARDGGLFPTYNEQFF. DNA of the CDR3: TGCAGTGCTAGAGATGGCGGGCTCTTCCCTACCTACAATGAGCAGTTCTTC.

This clonotype was seen a few times. This chain joins TRBV7-9 and TRBJ2-7, with 7 bases identical to TRBD1. CDR1 and CDR2 from the germline V gene are SEHNR and FQNEAQ (reference sequence). The CDR3 sequence is 14 residues long. V lost 4 bases to trimming and J lost 3 bases; unmatched junction nucleotides: 6. CDR3 DNA sequence: TGTGCCAGCAGCTCCACAGGGGAGCGCTACGAGCAGTACTTC. Protein sequence: CASSSTGERYEQYF.

V is TRBV20-1 and J is TRBJ1-1; no definite D call. Looked up from germline, CDR1 is DFQATT and CDR2 is SNEGSKA (reference sequence). This CDR3 has 13 amino acids. Trimming cost V 3 bases and J 0 bases, with 8 bases left between them. The DNA for the CDR3 is TGCAGTGCTAGGATAGGGATGAACACTGAAGCTTTCTTT. Translated: CSARIGMNTEAFF.

This clonotype was observed a handful of times. The chain uses TRBV5-1 and TRBJ1-1; D unclear. CDR1 is SGHRS, CDR2 YFSETQ, per germline. Trimming stripped 3 bases from V and 6 bases from J, with 9 bases between. This CDR3 has 12 residues. DNA of the CDR3: TGCGCCAGCAGCTCCCGGTTCGCTGAAGCTTTCTTT. Encoded protein: CASSSRFAEAFF.

This clonotype was found a few times. The chain uses TRBV12-3 or TRBV12-4 and TRBJ2-3; tentatively, D is TRBD1 or TRBD2 (5 bases each). This CDR3 is 18 amino acids long. V was shortened by 6 bases and J by 6 bases, with 28 bases between the two germline ends. This CDR3 is CASRGDLFWTSNQDTQYF. DNA for the CDR3: TGTGCCAGCAGGGGGGACCTTTTCTGGACCTCCAACCAGGATACGCAGTATTTT.

The chain joins TRBV4-2 to TRBJ2-1; TRBD2 aligns across 8 bases. Germline CDR1 and CDR2: LGHNA and YNFKEQ. V lost 0 bases, J lost 4 bases, and 8 bases stayed unmatched. This CDR3 is built from 17 residues. The CDR3 region has the DNA TGTGCCAGCAGCCAAGATAGACGGGGGGGTCCTTACAATGAGCAGTTCTTC. Translated: CASSQDRRGGPYNEQFF.

This clonotype was seen once. The rearrangement uses TRBV24-1 and TRBJ2-3, with TRBD2 matching over 10 bases. This CDR3 spans 17 amino acids. Germline loops: CDR1 KGHDR, CDR2 SFDVKD. Trimming cost V 0 bases and J 3 bases; bases outside gene matches: 5. CDR3 bases: TGTGCCACCAGTGATTTGGGACTAGCGGATTCGACAGATACGCAGTATTTT. Amino acids: CATSDLGLADSTDTQYF.